This T cell receptor (beta chain) is drawn from a study of human T cells and chemical hapten exposure. Each CDR3 protein gets one entry after TCRdb re-called the RACE reads with MiXCR. The sample records around 190,000 distinct CDR3 sequences, about 22% being singletons. CDR3 length: 14 residues. The germline CDR1 and CDR2 sequences are DFQATT and SNEGSKA (reference sequence). V gave up 1 base and J gave up 4 bases, with 14 bases separating them. Time point reported: patch test 1, 2 weeks after DPC sensitization. Treatment indicated: therapeutic diphenylcyclopropenone sensitization with weekly scalp DPC.

The TCR was taken from a woman aged 45-60 years with alopecia areata. Some clones in this sample may be carry-over from other donors' samples. The chain uses TRBV20-1 and TRBJ2-7; either TRBD1 or TRBD2 may fit D (5 bases each). The sample here was whole blood, taken in connection with sensitization to the hapten diphenylcyclopropenone (DPC). The CDR3 is CSARATPWGYEQYF. The CDR3 bases are TGCAGTGCTAGAGCGACTCCCTGGGGGTACGAGCAGTACTTC.